Listed here are 9 T cell receptor beta chains from one sample, sequenced in a study of coeliac disease. The protocol was immunoSEQ multiplex PCR, while the TCRdb copy is restricted to in-frame clones and leaves out a portion. In the table there are around 4,100 clones, 50% to 60% of which are singletons. Specimen: lymphocytes from the gut lamina propria. These TCRs come from a man aged 70 or older without celiac disease.

In regard to this clone: This CDR3 is also generated by other DNA sequences in the sample. The V and J genes are TRBV2 and TRBJ2-3; tentatively, D is TRBD2 (6 bases). V was trimmed by 7 bases and J by 6 bases, leaving 17 bases between them. Germline lookup yields CDR1 SNHLY and CDR2 FYNNEI. The CDR3 spans 14 residues. This chain's CDR3 is CASMKEGRTDTQYF. The CDR3 coding sequence is TGTGCCAGCATGAAGGAGGGGAGGACGGATACGCAGTATTTT.

This chain joins TRBV6-6 and TRBJ1-6, with TRBD1 matching over 11 bases. Germline V gives CDR1 MNHNY, CDR2 SVGAGI (reference sequence). The length of the CDR3 is 16 residues. Trimming removed 4 bases from V and 6 bases from J; junction bases left unmatched: 5. The CDR3 coding sequence is TGTGCCAGCAGTTCGGGACAGGGGGGTACTAATTCACCCCTCCACTTT. Its translation: CASSSGQGGTNSPLHF.

This chain uses TRBV7-2 with TRBJ2-3, with 8 positions matching TRBD2. Germline loops: CDR1 SGHTA, CDR2 FQGNSA. The J segment lost 8 bases and the V segment lost 2 bases, leaving 9 bases of the junction unmatched. The CDR3 spans 15 residues. The CDR3 region is CASSLNPAGAGTQYF. The CDR3 region has the DNA TGTGCCAGCAGCTTAAACCCAGCGGGGGCCGGTACGCAGTATTTT.

By share, this clone counts as medium-sized. The chain recombines TRBV10-1 with TRBJ1-3; 9 nucleotides agree with TRBD1. Trimming took 2 bases from V and 0 from J; bases not matched to a gene: 17. The CDR3 extends over 21 amino acids. Germline V gives CDR1 WNHNN, CDR2 SYGVQD (reference sequence). DNA for the CDR3: TGCGCCAGCAGTGAGCCGTATAGGACAGGGGAGCCTATTTCCTCTGGAAACACCATATATTTT. This sequence encodes CASSEPYRTGEPISSGNTIYF.

V gene TRBV5-4 combines with J gene TRBJ2-1, with TRBD2 matching over 10 bases. The CDR3 contains 15 residues. After removal of 1 base from V and 9 bases from J, the junction contained 7 bases not matched to a gene. Germline-derived CDR1 and CDR2 are SGHNT and YYREEE (reference sequence). CDR3 DNA: TGTGCCAGCAGCTTGAGGAGCGGGGGGGCCATTGAGCAGTTCTTC. Its translation: CASSLRSGGAIEQFF.

This chain links TRBV6-1 with TRBJ2-3, with 10 bases identical to TRBD2. The germline gives CDR1 MNHNS, CDR2 SASEGT. V dropped 6 bases and J dropped 5; count of bases not matched to a gene: 5. The CDR3 has 14 residues. The CDR3 bases are TGTGCCAGCAGCGCTAGCGGGGGTGTAGATACGCAGTATTTT. Amino acids: CASSASGGVDTQYF.

CDR3 DNA: TGCGCCAGCAGCTTGGATAGCCGGGAGTACAATGAGCAGTTCTTC. As protein: CASSLDSREYNEQFF. The chain joins TRBV5-1 to TRBJ2-1, with D maybe TRBD2 (6 bases). Trimming took 0 bases from V and 4 from J, leaving 11 bases between them. CDR3 length: 15 amino acids. CDR1 is SGHRS, CDR2 YFSETQ, per germline.

This chain connects TRBV25-1 to TRBJ2-7, with TRBD2 identical over 8 bases. The CDR3 extends over 13 amino acids. After removal of 5 bases from V and 3 bases from J, the junction contained 3 bases not matched to a gene. Germline V gives CDR1 MGHDK, CDR2 SYGVNS. As DNA, the CDR3 is TGTGCCAGCAGTCATAGCGGGGTCTACGAGCAGTACTTC. Translated, it gives CASSHSGVYEQYF.

The V gene is TRBV7-9, the J gene TRBJ2-1; a weak D match, TRBD2 (5 bases). The CDR3 contains 14 residues. Per germline, CDR1 SEHNR and CDR2 FQNEAQ (reference sequence). V was trimmed by 7 bases and J by 9 bases, leaving 19 bases between them. The CDR3 DNA sequence: TGTGCCAGCACCTCACTAGGGATTAGTATTGAGCAGTTCTTC. Translating it yields CASTSLGISIEQFF.